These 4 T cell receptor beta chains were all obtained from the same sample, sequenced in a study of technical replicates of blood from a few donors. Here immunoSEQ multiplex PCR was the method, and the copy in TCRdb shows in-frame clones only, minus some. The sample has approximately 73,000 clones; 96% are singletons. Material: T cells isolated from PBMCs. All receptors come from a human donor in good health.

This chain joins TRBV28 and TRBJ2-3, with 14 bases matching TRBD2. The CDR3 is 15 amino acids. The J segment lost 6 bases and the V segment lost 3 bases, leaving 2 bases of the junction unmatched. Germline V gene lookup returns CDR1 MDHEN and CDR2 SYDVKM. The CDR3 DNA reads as TGTGCCAGCAGTTTTGGGACTAGCGGGAGTGATACGCAGTATTTT. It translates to CASSFGTSGSDTQYF. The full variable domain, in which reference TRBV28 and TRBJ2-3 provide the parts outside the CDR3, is DVKVTQSSRYLVKRTGEKVFLECVQDMDHENMFWYRQDPGLGLRLIYFSYDVKMKEKGDIPEGYSVSREKKERFSLILESASTNQTSMYLCASSFGTSGSDTQYFGPGTRLTVL.

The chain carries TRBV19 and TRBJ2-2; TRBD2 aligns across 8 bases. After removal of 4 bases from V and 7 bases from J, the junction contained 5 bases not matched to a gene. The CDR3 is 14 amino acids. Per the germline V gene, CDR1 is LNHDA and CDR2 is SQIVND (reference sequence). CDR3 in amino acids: CASSNGGGIGELFF. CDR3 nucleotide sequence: TGTGCCAGTAGTAACGGGGGGGGCATCGGGGAGCTGTTTTTT.

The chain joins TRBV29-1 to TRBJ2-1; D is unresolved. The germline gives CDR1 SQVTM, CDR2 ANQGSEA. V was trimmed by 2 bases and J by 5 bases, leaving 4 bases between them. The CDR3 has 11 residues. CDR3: CSVESNNEQFF. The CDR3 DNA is TGCAGCGTTGAATCTAACAATGAGCAGTTCTTC.

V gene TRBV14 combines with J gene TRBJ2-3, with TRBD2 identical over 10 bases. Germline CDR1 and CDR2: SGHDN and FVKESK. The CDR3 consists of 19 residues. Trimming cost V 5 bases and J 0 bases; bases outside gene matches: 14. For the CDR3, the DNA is TGTGCCAGCAGCACTCACTGGGCTAGCGGGAGCTCTAGCACAGATACGCAGTATTTT. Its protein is CASSTHWASGSSSTDTQYF. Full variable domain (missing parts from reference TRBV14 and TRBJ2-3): EAGVTQFPSHSVIEKGQTVTLRCDPISGHDNLYWYRRVMGKEIKFLLHFVKESKQDESGMPNNRFLAERTGGTYSTLKVQPAELEDSGVYFCASSTHWASGSSSTDTQYFGPGTRLTVL.